This TCR beta chain appears in the sequencing data of a study of shared clonotypes between healthy human individuals. Study-level findings and limits: Larger estimated richness was generally seen in naive subsets than in memory subsets.

Assay used: immunoSEQ multiplex PCR; TCRdb lists only in-frame clones, some missing. The sample has roughly 2.5 million clones, roughly 92% seen once. This CDR3 is built from 14 residues. V was cut by 3 bases and J by 4 bases, with 7 bases left in between. Per germline, CDR1 MGHRA and CDR2 YSYEKL. With respect to this clone: Its antigen is currently unknown. The sample has other DNA sequences that encode this CDR3 too.

The V and J genes are TRBV4-1 and TRBJ1-6; D possibly corresponds to TRBD1 (5 bases). Sequenced: naive CD4+ T cells sorted from blood. Specified subset: CD45RA+ positively selected. The sequence was collected from a man between 18 and 29 years old in good health. CDR3: CASSQGTYNSPLHF. Written as DNA, the CDR3 is TGCGCCAGCAGCCAGGGGACTTATAATTCACCCCTCCACTTT.